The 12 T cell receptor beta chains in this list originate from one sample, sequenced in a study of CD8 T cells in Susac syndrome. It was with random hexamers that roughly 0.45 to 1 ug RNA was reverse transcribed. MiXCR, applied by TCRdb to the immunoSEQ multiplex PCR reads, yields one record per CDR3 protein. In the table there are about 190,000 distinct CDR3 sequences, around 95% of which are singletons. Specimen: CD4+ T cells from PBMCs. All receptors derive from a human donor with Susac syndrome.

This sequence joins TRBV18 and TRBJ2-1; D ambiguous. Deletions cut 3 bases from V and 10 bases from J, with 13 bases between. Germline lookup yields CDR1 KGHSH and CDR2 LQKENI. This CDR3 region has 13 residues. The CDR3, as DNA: TGTGCCAGCTCACCCCCCACGACGAGAGAGCAGTTCTTC. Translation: CASSPPTTREQFF.

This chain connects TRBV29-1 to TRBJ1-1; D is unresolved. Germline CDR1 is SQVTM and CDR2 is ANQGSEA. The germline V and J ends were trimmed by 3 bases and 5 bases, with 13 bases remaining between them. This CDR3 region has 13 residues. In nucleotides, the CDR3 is TGCAGCGTTGATGGAGGAGGAGAGACTGAAGCTTTCTTT. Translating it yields CSVDGGGETEAFF.

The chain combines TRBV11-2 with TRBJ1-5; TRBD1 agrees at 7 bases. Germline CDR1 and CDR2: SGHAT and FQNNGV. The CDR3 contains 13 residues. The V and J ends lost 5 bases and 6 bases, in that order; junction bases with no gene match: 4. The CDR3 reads CASSRDRTQPQHF. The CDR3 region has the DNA TGTGCCAGCAGCCGGGACAGAACTCAGCCCCAGCATTTT.

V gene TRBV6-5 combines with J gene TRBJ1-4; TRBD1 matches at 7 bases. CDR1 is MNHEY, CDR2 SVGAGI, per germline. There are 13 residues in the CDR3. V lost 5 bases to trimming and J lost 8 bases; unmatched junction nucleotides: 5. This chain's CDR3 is CASSRGTEEKLFF. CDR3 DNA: TGTGCCAGCAGTAGAGGGACAGAGGAAAAACTGTTTTTT.

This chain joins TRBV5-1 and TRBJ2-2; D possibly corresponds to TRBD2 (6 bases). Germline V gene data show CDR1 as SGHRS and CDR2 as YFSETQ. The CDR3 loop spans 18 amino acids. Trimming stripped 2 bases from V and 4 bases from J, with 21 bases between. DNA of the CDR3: TGCGCCAGCAGCTTTGACCCATCGACTAGTTACATCACCGGGGAGCTGTTTTTT. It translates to CASSFDPSTSYITGELFF.

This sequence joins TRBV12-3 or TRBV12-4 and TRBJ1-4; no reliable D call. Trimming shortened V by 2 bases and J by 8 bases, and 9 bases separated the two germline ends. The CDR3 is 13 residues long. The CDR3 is CASSLKADEKLFF. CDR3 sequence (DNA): TGTGCCAGCAGTTTAAAGGCAGACGAAAAACTGTTTTTT.

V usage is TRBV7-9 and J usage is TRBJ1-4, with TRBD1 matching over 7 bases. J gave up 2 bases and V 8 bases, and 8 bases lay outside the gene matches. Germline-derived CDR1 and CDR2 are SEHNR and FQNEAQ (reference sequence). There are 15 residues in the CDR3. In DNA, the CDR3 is TGTGCCAGCCAAGTGGAGGGGGCGACTAATGAAAAACTGTTTTTT. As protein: CASQVEGATNEKLFF.

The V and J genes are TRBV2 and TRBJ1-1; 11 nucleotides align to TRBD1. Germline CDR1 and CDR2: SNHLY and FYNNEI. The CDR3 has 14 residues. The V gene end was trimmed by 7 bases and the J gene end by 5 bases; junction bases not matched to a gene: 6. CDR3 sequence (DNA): TGTGCCAGCATGGACAGGGGGCTCTATACTGAAGCTTTCTTT. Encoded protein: CASMDRGLYTEAFF.

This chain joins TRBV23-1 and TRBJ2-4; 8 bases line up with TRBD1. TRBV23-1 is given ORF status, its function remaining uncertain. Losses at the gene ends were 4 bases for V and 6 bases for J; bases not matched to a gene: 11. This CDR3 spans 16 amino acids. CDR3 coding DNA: TGCGCCAGCAGTCCTATGGACAGGGAAGCCTCAAACATTCAGTACTTC. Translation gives CASSPMDREASNIQYF.

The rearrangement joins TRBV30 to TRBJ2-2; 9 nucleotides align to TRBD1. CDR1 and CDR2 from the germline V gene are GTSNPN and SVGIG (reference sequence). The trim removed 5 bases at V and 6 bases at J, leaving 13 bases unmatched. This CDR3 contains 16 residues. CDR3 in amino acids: CAWEARATGGSGELFF. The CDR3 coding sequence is TGTGCCTGGGAGGCCAGGGCGACAGGGGGGTCCGGGGAGCTGTTTTTT. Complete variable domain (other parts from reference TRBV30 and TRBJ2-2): SQTIHQWPATLVQPVGSPLSLECTVEGTSNPNLYWYRQAAGRGLQLLFYSVGIGQISSEVPQNLSASRPQDRQFILSSKKLLLSDSGFYLCAWEARATGGSGELFFGEGSRLTVL.

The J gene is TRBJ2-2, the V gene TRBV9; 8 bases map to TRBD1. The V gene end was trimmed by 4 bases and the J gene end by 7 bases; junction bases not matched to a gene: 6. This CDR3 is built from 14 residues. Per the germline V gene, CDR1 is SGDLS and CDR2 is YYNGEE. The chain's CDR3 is CASSPDRVIGELFF. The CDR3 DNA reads TGTGCCAGCAGCCCGGACAGGGTGATCGGGGAGCTGTTTTTT.

The CDR3 DNA follows: TGCAGCGTTGTCCCCTTAGCGGGGGGTACCTACAATGAGCAGTTCTTC. Translating it yields CSVVPLAGGTYNEQFF. The genes are TRBV29-1 and TRBJ2-1; TRBD2 aligns across 10 bases. The CDR3 is 16 amino acids. V shed 4 bases, J shed 2 bases, and the junction held 8 bases outside the gene matches. Germline V gene data show CDR1 as SQVTM and CDR2 as ANQGSEA.